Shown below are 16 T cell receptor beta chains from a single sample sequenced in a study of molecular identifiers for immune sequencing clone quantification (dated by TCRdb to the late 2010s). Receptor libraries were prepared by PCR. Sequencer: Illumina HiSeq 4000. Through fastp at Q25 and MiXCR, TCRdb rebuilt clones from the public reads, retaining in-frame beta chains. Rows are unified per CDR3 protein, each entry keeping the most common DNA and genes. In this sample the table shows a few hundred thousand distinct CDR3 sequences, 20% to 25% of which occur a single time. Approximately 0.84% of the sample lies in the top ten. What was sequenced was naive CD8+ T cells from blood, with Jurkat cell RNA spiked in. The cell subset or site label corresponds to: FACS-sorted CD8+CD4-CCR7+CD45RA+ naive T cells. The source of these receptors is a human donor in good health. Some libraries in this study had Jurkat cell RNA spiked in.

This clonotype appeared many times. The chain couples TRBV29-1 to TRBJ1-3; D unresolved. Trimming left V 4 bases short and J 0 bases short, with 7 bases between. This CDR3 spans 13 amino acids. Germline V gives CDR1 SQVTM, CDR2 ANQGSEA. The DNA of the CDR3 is TGCAGCGTTGTTCCGGGCTCTGGAAACACCATATATTTT. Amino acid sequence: CSVVPGSGNTIYF.

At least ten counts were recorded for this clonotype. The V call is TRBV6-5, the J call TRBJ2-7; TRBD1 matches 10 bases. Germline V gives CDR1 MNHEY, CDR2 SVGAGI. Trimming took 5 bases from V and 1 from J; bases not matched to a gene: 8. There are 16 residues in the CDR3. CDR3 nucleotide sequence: TGTGCCAGCAGTAGTGATGGACAGGGGGGATCCTACGAGCAGTACTTC. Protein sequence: CASSSDGQGGSYEQYF.

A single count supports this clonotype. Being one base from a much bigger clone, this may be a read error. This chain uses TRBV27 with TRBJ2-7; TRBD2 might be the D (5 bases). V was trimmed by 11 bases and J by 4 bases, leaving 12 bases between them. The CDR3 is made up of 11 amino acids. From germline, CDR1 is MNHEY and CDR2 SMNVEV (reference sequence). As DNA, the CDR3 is TGTGCCGTCAAACTAGTTTACGAGCAGTACTTC. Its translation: CAVKLVYEQYF.

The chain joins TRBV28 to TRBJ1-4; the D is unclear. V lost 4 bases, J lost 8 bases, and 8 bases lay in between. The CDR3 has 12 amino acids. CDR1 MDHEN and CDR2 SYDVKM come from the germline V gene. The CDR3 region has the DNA TGTGCCAGCAGTTCGATAGAGGAAAAACTGTTTTTT. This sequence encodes CASSSIEEKLFF.

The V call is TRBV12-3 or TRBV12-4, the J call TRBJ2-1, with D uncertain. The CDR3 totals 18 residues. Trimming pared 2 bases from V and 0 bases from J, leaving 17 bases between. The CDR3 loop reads CASSLPTATNSSYNEQFF. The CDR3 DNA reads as TGTGCCAGCAGTTTACCCACCGCGACCAACAGCTCCTACAATGAGCAGTTCTTC.

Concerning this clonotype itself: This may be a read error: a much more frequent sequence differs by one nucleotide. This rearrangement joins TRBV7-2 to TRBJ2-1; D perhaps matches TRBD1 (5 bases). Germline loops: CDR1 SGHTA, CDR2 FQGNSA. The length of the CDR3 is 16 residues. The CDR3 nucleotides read TGTGCCAGCAGCTTAGCCGACAGATCGCCTTACAAGGAGCAGTTCTTC. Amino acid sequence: CASSLADRSPYKEQFF.

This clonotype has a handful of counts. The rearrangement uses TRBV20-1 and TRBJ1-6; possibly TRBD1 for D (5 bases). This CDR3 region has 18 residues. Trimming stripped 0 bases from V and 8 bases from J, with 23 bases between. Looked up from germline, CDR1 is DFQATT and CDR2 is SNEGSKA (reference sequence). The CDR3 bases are TGCAGTGCTAGAGATAGTGGGACTTCCCCAAGAATGGATTCACCCCTCCACTTT. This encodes CSARDSGTSPRMDSPLHF.

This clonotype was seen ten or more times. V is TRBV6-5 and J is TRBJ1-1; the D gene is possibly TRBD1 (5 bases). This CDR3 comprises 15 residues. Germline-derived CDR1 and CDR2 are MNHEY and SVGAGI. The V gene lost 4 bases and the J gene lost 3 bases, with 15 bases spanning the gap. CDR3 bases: TGTGCCAGCAGTTCCATTCTAGGGGTTGACACTGAAGCTTTCTTT. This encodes CASSSILGVDTEAFF.

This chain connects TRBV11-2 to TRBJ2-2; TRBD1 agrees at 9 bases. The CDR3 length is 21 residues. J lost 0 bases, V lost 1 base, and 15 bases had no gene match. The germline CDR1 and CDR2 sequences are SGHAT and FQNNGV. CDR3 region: CASSLGWGQGITPTNTGELFF. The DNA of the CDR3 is TGTGCCAGCAGCTTAGGCTGGGGACAGGGAATTACCCCCACGAACACCGGGGAGCTGTTTTTT.

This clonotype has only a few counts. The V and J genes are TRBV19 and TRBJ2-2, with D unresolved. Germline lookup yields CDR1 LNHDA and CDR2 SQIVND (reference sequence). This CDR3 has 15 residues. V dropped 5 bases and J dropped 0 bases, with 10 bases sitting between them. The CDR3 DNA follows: TGTGCCAGTAGTTACGTGGCAACGAACACCGGGGAGCTGTTTTTT. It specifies CASSYVATNTGELFF.

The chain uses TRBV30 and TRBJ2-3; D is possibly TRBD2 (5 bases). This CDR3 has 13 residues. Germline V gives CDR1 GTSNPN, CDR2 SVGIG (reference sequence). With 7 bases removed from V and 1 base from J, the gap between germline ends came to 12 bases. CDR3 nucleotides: TGTGCCTCCACGGGAATAGGCACAGATACGCAGTATTTT. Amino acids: CASTGIGTDTQYF.

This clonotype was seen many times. The DNA for the CDR3 is TGTGCCAGCAGCCCGCTCGTAACTGAAGCTTTCTTT. This encodes CASSPLVTEAFF. The rearrangement uses TRBV7-6 and TRBJ1-1; D unclear. Germline V lookup: CDR1 SGHVS, CDR2 FNYEAQ. The CDR3 totals 12 residues. Deletions cut 5 bases from V and 5 bases from J, with 9 bases between.

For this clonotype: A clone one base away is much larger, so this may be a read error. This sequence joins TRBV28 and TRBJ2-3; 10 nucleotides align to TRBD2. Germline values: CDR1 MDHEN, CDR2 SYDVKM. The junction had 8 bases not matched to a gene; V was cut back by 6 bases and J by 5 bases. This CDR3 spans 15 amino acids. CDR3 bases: TGTGCCAGCAGATTGGGACTAGCGCCGGGAGATACGCAGTATTTT. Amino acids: CASRLGLAPGDTQYF.

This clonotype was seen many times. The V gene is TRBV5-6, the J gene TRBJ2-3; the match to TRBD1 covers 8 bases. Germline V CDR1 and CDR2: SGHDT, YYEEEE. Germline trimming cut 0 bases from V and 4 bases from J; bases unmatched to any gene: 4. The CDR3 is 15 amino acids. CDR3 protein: CASSLVQGVSDTQYF. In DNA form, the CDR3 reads TGTGCCAGCAGCTTGGTACAGGGGGTGTCAGATACGCAGTATTTT.

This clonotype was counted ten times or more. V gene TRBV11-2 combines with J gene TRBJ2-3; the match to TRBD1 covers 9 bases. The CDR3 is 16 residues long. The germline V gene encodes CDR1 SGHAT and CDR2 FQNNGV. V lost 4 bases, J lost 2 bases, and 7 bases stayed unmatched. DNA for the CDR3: TGTGCCAGCAGCTCTTGGACAGGGGTTGACACAGATACGCAGTATTTT. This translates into CASSSWTGVDTDTQYF.

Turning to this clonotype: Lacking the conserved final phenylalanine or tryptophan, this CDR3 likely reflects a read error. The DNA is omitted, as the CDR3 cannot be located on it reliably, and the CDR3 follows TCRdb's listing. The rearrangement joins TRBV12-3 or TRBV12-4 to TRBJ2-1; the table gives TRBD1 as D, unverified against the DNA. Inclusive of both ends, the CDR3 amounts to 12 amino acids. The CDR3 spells CASSGAGTGSLL.